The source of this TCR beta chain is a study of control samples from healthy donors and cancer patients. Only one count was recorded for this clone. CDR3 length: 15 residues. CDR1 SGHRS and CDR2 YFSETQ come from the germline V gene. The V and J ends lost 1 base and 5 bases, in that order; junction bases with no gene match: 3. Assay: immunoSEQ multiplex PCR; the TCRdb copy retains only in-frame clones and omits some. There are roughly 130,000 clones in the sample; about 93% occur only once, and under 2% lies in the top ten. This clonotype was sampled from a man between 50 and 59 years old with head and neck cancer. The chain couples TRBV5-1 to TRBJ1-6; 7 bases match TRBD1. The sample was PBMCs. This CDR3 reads CASSLRDRDNSPLHF. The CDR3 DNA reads TGCGCCAGCAGCTTGCGGGACAGAGATAATTCACCCCTCCACTTT.